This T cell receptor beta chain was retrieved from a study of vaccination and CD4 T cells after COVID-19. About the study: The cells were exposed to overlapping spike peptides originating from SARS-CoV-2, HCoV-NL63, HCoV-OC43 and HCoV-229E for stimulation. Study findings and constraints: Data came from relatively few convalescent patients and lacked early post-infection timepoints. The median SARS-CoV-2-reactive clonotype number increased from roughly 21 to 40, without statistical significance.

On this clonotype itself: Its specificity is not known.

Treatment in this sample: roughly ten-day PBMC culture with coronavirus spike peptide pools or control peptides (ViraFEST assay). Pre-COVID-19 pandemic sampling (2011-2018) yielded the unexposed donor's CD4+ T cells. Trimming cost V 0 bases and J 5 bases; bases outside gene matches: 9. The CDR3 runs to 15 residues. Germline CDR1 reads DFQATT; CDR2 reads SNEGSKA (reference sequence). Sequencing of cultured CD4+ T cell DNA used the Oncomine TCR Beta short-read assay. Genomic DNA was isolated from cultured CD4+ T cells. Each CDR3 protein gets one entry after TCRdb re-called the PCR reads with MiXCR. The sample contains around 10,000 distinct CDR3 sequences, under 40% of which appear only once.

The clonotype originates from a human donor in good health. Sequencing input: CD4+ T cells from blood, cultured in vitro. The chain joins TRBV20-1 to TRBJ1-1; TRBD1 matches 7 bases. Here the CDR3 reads CSARDPDRVGTEAFF. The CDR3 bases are TGCAGTGCTAGAGATCCCGACAGGGTAGGAACTGAAGCTTTCTTT.